This T cell receptor beta chain is from a study of shared clonotypes between healthy human individuals. Overall study results and limits: A handful of donors showed sharing of around 5% of naive CD4 clonotypes. Relative to memory subsets, naive subsets generally showed larger estimated richness.

Per the germline V gene, CDR1 is SGHRS and CDR2 is YFSETQ. After removal of 0 bases from V and 4 bases from J, the junction contained 1 base not matched to a gene. This CDR3 region has 16 residues. Original handling: Owing to the provision of junction-only sequences devoid of quality scores by immunoSEQ, filtering differed. Sequencing used immunoSEQ multiplex PCR; TCRdb keeps in-frame clones, though not all of them. V, J and clone size reflect that table, while D and trimming were determined from the DNA. The table records about 1.1 million clones, about 80% of them present only once. Notes on this clone: Its target is not known. This CDR3 is also generated by other DNA sequences in the sample.

Material for sequencing was memory CD4+ T cells from PBMCs. The subset denotes: CD45RA-negative fraction. This receptor was obtained from a young man in good health. Some clones in this sample may be carry-over from other donors' samples. The rearrangement joins TRBV5-1 to TRBJ2-1, with TRBD2 matching 13 bases. The CDR3 DNA sequence: TGCGCCAGCAGCTTGGTACTAGCGGGAGGGTACAATGAGCAGTTCTTC. Amino acid sequence: CASSLVLAGGYNEQFF.